The rows below give T cell receptor beta chains drawn from one sample of a study of T cells in localized non-small cell lung cancer. TCRdb keeps only in-frame clones here, not all; method: immunoSEQ multiplex PCR. The repertoire holds over 2,500 clones, with 33% as singletons. Sequenced material: lung tumor tissue, taken before any cancer treatment. The receptors were sampled from a man between 40 and 70 years old with stage I lung adenocarcinoma. Both conserved end residues are part of each CDR3. A D gene is named only where the DNA matches it firmly. Only part of the rows carry a size: once, few, many, or a class if the clone is expanded.

D gene: TRBD1; clone size: NA; V gene: TRBV19; J gene: TRBJ1-1; CDR3 DNA: TGTGCCAGTAGACACCGGGACAGGGGCACTGAAGCTTTCTTT; CDR3 protein: CASRHRDRGTEAFF
D gene: NA; clone size: medium-sized; V gene: TRBV9; J gene: TRBJ2-7; CDR3 DNA: TGTGCCAGCAACGAGGAGGAGTACGAGCAGTACTTC; CDR3 protein: CASNEEEYEQYF
D gene: TRBD2; clone size: NA; V gene: TRBV19; J gene: TRBJ2-2; CDR3 DNA: TGTGCCAGTACCCTCGGGAGGGCCGTCACCGGGGAGCTGTTTTTT; CDR3 protein: CASTLGRAVTGELFF
D gene: TRBD1; clone size: few; V gene: TRBV28; J gene: TRBJ1-1; CDR3 DNA: TGTGCCAGCAGTTCTATCGGACAGGGCAGGACTGAAGCTTTCTTT; CDR3 protein: CASSSIGQGRTEAFF
D gene: TRBD2; clone size: medium-sized; V gene: TRBV11-3; J gene: TRBJ2-1; CDR3 DNA: TGTGCCAGCAGCTTAGGAGCAGCGGGAGCCAATGAGCAGTTCTTC; CDR3 protein: CASSLGAAGANEQFF
D gene: TRBD2; clone size: medium-sized; V gene: TRBV11-3; J gene: TRBJ2-5; CDR3 DNA: TGTGCCAGCAGCGCAGTAGCGGGAGAGGGGGAGACCCAGTACTTC; CDR3 protein: CASSAVAGEGETQYF
D gene: TRBD2; clone size: NA; V gene: TRBV15; J gene: TRBJ2-3; CDR3 DNA: TGTGCCACCAGCACGGGACTAGCGGTGAATGTGGATACGCAGTATTTT; CDR3 protein: CATSTGLAVNVDTQYF
D gene: NA; clone size: few; V gene: TRBV28; J gene: TRBJ2-7; CDR3 DNA: TGTGCCAGCACCTCCCTGGCGGGCGGTACCTACGAGCAGTACTTC; CDR3 protein: CASTSLAGGTYEQYF
D gene: NA; clone size: few; V gene: TRBV6-8; J gene: TRBJ2-3; CDR3 DNA: TGTGCCAGCAGTTATAGGGCAGAGGGAGATACGCAGTATTTT; CDR3 protein: CASSYRAEGDTQYF
D gene: NA; clone size: NA; V gene: TRBV6-8; J gene: TRBJ1-3; CDR3 DNA: TGTGCCAGTCCCGACAGGGGAAACACCATATATTTT; CDR3 protein: CASPDRGNTIYF
D gene: TRBD2; clone size: NA; V gene: TRBV19; J gene: TRBJ2-7; CDR3 DNA: TGTGCCAGTAAGACTAGCGGGAGCTCCTACGAGCAGTACTTC; CDR3 protein: CASKTSGSSYEQYF
D gene: TRBD2; clone size: NA; V gene: TRBV28; J gene: TRBJ2-7; CDR3 DNA: TGTGCCAGCAGCCTAACTACGGGACTAGCGGGACGGGGCGAGCAGTACTTC; CDR3 protein: CASSLTTGLAGRGEQYF
D gene: NA; clone size: NA; V gene: TRBV6-8; J gene: TRBJ2-2; CDR3 DNA: TGTGCCAGCAGCCCCTCGGGCGGGAAGGCCGGGGAGCTGTTTTTT; CDR3 protein: CASSPSGGKAGELFF
D gene: NA; clone size: NA; V gene: TRBV18; J gene: TRBJ1-1; CDR3 DNA: TGTGCCAGCTCACCCTCCGCGCAGGGCTCCACTGAAGCTTTCTTT; CDR3 protein: CASSPSAQGSTEAFF
D gene: NA; clone size: NA; V gene: TRBV7-2; J gene: TRBJ2-1; CDR3 DNA: TGTGCCAGCAGCTTAGGGCACTACAATGAGCAGTTCTTC; CDR3 protein: CASSLGHYNEQFF
D gene: NA; clone size: few; V gene: TRBV11-3; J gene: TRBJ2-5; CDR3 DNA: TGTGCCAGCAGCTTATCAGGGGCGGGGGAGACCCAGTACTTC; CDR3 protein: CASSLSGAGETQYF
D gene: NA; clone size: NA; V gene: TRBV28; J gene: TRBJ2-7; CDR3 DNA: TGTGCCAGCAGTTTATCCGGCAGCCGCTCCTACGAGCAGTACTTC; CDR3 protein: CASSLSGSRSYEQYF
D gene: NA; clone size: few; V gene: TRBV9; J gene: TRBJ2-1; CDR3 DNA: TGTGCCAGCAGCGTAGCAATAGGCAATGAGCAGTTCTTC; CDR3 protein: CASSVAIGNEQFF
D gene: NA; clone size: NA; V gene: TRBV28; J gene: TRBJ1-5; CDR3 DNA: TGTGCCAGCAGTCTTGCGGGAAATCAGCCCCAGCATTTT; CDR3 protein: CASSLAGNQPQHF
D gene: NA; clone size: NA; V gene: TRBV6-8; J gene: TRBJ2-7; CDR3 DNA: TGTGCCAGCAGTGCAGGCGGAGGCTACGAGCAGTACTTC; CDR3 protein: CASSAGGGYEQYF
D gene: NA; clone size: NA; V gene: TRBV12-5; J gene: TRBJ2-3; CDR3 DNA: TGTGCCAGCAACAGAGGCACAGATACGCAGTATTTT; CDR3 protein: CASNRGTDTQYF
D gene: TRBD2; clone size: medium-sized; V gene: TRBV11-3; J gene: TRBJ2-3; CDR3 DNA: TGTGCCAGCAGCTTGAGCGGGAACACAGATACGCAGTATTTT; CDR3 protein: CASSLSGNTDTQYF
D gene: NA; clone size: medium-sized; V gene: TRBV6-1; J gene: TRBJ2-5; CDR3 DNA: TGTGCCAGCAGTGAAGCCTTGGACACGGGTCAAGAGACCCAGTACTTC; CDR3 protein: CASSEALDTGQETQYF
D gene: NA; clone size: medium-sized; V gene: TRBV11-3; J gene: TRBJ2-5; CDR3 DNA: TGTGCCAGCAGCTGTACGGACGAGTTAGAGACCCAGTACTTC; CDR3 protein: CASSCTDELETQYF
D gene: NA; clone size: NA; V gene: TRBV11-3; J gene: TRBJ1-1; CDR3 DNA: TGTGCCAGCAGCTCCGAAGGAGAATTGAACACTGAAGCTTTCTTT; CDR3 protein: CASSSEGELNTEAFF
D gene: TRBD1; clone size: few; V gene: TRBV6-8; J gene: TRBJ2-2; CDR3 DNA: TGTGCCAGCAGTTGGGGACAGACCGGGGAGCTGTTTTTT; CDR3 protein: CASSWGQTGELFF
D gene: NA; clone size: few; V gene: TRBV1; J gene: TRBJ2-7; CDR3 DNA: TGCGCCAGCAGCCTAGGGATTACGGGGCTCGAGCAGTACTTC; CDR3 protein: CASSLGITGLEQYF
D gene: NA; clone size: medium-sized; V gene: TRBV6-8; J gene: TRBJ2-7; CDR3 DNA: TGTGCCAGCACCGAACGGGGGTCCTACGAGCAGTACTTC; CDR3 protein: CASTERGSYEQYF
D gene: NA; clone size: NA; V gene: TRBV30; J gene: TRBJ1-1; CDR3 DNA: TGTGCCTGGAGTGCCGAAGCGAACACTGAAGCTTTCTTT; CDR3 protein: CAWSAEANTEAFF
D gene: NA; clone size: NA; V gene: TRBV18; J gene: TRBJ2-1; CDR3 DNA: TGTGCCAGCTCACCAAACAGGGAGGGTGAGCAGTTCTTC; CDR3 protein: CASSPNREGEQFF
D gene: TRBD2; clone size: few; V gene: TRBV30; J gene: TRBJ2-5; CDR3 DNA: TGTGCCTGGAGCGTAGCGGGAGGAGTGGAGACCCAGTACTTC; CDR3 protein: CAWSVAGGVETQYF
D gene: NA; clone size: NA; V gene: TRBV6-8; J gene: TRBJ1-4; CDR3 DNA: TGTGCCAGCAGTTACACGAGGGACCAAAAACTGTTTTTT; CDR3 protein: CASSYTRDQKLFF
D gene: TRBD1; clone size: few; V gene: TRBV15; J gene: TRBJ1-4; CDR3 DNA: TGTGCCACCAGCAGGGGACAGTTTGGGAGTAATGAAAAACTGTTTTTT; CDR3 protein: CATSRGQFGSNEKLFF
D gene: NA; clone size: few; V gene: TRBV6-8; J gene: TRBJ2-1; CDR3 DNA: TGTGCCAGCAGAGAAATGGAGAACAATGAGCAGTTCTTC; CDR3 protein: CASREMENNEQFF
D gene: NA; clone size: NA; V gene: TRBV19; J gene: TRBJ2-7; CDR3 DNA: TGTGCCAGTAAGTCTCACTACGAGCAGTACTTC; CDR3 protein: CASKSHYEQYF
D gene: NA; clone size: NA; V gene: TRBV30; J gene: TRBJ1-2; CDR3 DNA: TGTGCCTGGAGCCGGACAGCCTACTATGGCTACACCTTC; CDR3 protein: CAWSRTAYYGYTF
D gene: TRBD1; clone size: large; V gene: TRBV6-8; J gene: TRBJ1-1; CDR3 DNA: TGTGCCAGCAGGCCAAACGGACAGGGGCCCACTGAAGCTTTCTTT; CDR3 protein: CASRPNGQGPTEAFF
D gene: TRBD2; clone size: NA; V gene: TRBV6-8; J gene: TRBJ2-3; CDR3 DNA: TGTGCCAGCAGTCAGCGGGAGCACACAGATACGCAGTATTTT; CDR3 protein: CASSQREHTDTQYF